Reported below is one TCR beta chain. No antigen is known for it. Germline loops: CDR1 SGDLS, CDR2 YYNGEE. This CDR3 has 18 residues. The junction had 18 bases not matched to a gene; V was cut back by 8 bases and J by 4 bases. Time point in this sample: week 23, last vaccination. Topical imiquimod was applied with each vaccine dose, which held 300 ug of mutant IDH1 20-mer peptide. Patients carried new grade 3 or 4 IDH1-mutant astrocytomas lacking nuclear ATRX. This record belongs to a study of a mutant IDH1 vaccine in newly diagnosed glioma. Study in general: The initiation of vaccination occurred 4-6 weeks after radiotherapy alone, or with temozolomide cycles. Most patients had received both radiotherapy and temozolomide, the prior options being radiotherapy, temozolomide, or both.

The repertoire was sequenced with immunoSEQ multiplex PCR; TCRdb's copy has only in-frame clones and lacks some. The sample yields over 55,000 clones, roughly 77% seen once. The sequence was collected from a woman between 40 and 50 years old with glioma. Some clones in this sample may be carry-over from other donors' samples. Material: PBMCs, obtained from a glioma patient whose treatment included an IDH1 peptide vaccine. The chain is built from TRBV9 and TRBJ1-2, with 12 positions matching TRBD1. The CDR3 DNA follows: TGTGCCAGTAATAACGTTGTGGGGACAGGGGGCGTCGGCTATGGCTACACCTTC. Amino acid sequence: CASNNVVGTGGVGYGYTF.